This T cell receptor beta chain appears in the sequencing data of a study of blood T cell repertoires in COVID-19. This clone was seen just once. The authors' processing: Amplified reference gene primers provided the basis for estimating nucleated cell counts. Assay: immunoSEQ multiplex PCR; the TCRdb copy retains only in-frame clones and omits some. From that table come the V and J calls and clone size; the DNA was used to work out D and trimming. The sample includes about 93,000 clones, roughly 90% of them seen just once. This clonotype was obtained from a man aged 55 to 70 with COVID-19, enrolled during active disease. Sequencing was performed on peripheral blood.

CDR3 amino acids: CASSLETSGRVTYEQYF. Written as DNA, the CDR3 is TGTGCCAGCAGCTTAGAGACTAGCGGGAGAGTTACCTACGAGCAGTACTTC. V gene TRBV7-2 combines with J gene TRBJ2-7; 12 bases are a match to TRBD2. CDR3 length equals 17 residues. The V gene's germline CDR1 is SGHTA and CDR2 FQGNSA. V lost 1 base to trimming and J lost 2 bases; unmatched junction nucleotides: 6.